These 5 T cell receptor beta chains were all obtained from the same sample, sequenced in a study of shared clonotypes between healthy human individuals. As defined, naive CD8 cells were CD45RO-negative and positively selected for CCR7, with terminally differentiated effector memory CD45RA+ cells excluded. Produced via immunoSEQ multiplex PCR; TCRdb's table is partial and in-frame only. The table lists about 2.2 million clones, more than 85% of them singletons, with more than 1.5% in the top ten. The sample was naive CD8+ T cells from PBMCs. These receptors all come from a man between 18 and 29 years old in good health. Some clones in this sample may be carry-over from other donors' samples.

The chain combines TRBV18 with TRBJ2-7; the match to TRBD2 covers 7 bases. Germline CDR1 and CDR2: KGHSH and LQKENI. Losses at the gene ends were 5 bases for V and 2 bases for J; bases not matched to a gene: 6. This CDR3 spans 14 amino acids. The CDR3 loop is CASSSGRVAYEQYF. In DNA form, the CDR3 reads TGTGCCAGCTCATCGGGGAGGGTGGCCTACGAGCAGTACTTC.

The chain combines TRBV29-1 with TRBJ2-1; D perhaps matches TRBD2 (5 bases). Germline V gene data show CDR1 as SQVTM and CDR2 as ANQGSEA. The CDR3 loop spans 16 amino acids. V dropped 0 bases and J dropped 10 bases, with 22 bases sitting between them. The CDR3 region has the DNA TGCAGCGTTGAAGATGAGGCTGCCCCCGGGGTGGGGGAGCAGTTCTTC. It translates to CSVEDEAAPGVGEQFF.

The chain recombines TRBV27 with TRBJ2-1; 9 nucleotides match TRBD2. Germline V gene lookup returns CDR1 MNHEY and CDR2 SMNVEV (reference sequence). CDR3 length: 16 amino acids. Trimming took 5 bases from V and 8 from J; bases not matched to a gene: 13. The chain's CDR3 is CASSPAPAGGDHEQFF. In DNA form, the CDR3 reads TGTGCCAGCAGTCCTGCCCCCGCGGGAGGGGACCATGAGCAGTTCTTC.

V usage is TRBV9 and J usage is TRBJ2-1, with 7 bases fitting TRBD1. Germline CDR1 SGDLS, CDR2 YYNGEE. V was clipped by 4 bases and J by 5 bases; unmatched bases: 6. The CDR3 runs 14 residues. The CDR3 reads CASSPMGQHNEQFF. The CDR3 DNA is TGTGCCAGCAGCCCGATGGGACAGCACAATGAGCAGTTCTTC.

This chain connects TRBV27 to TRBJ2-7; perhaps D is TRBD1 or TRBD2 (5 bases each). This CDR3 has 13 residues. Trimming took off 8 bases at V and 3 bases at J, with 14 bases between the two ends. Germline CDR1 is MNHEY and CDR2 is SMNVEV (reference sequence). The CDR3 sequence is CASALGRYYEQYF. The CDR3 nucleotides read TGTGCCAGCGCCCTGGGACGCTACTACGAGCAGTACTTC.